This is a list of T cell receptor beta chains from one sample in a study of T cell changes during pregnancy in multiple sclerosis. The assay was immunoSEQ multiplex PCR, and TCRdb's table has in-frame clones only and misses some. The sample shows some 64,000 clones, under 95% of them seen only once. Here the sequenced sample was peripheral blood, taken in the first trimester of pregnancy. The receptors come from a female donor in good health, enrolled as a control in a pregnancy study. The CDR3 runs from the conserved cysteine through the conserved F or W. Fields, in order: D gene, CDR3 length, clone size, V gene, J gene, CDR3 DNA, CDR3 protein. D genes are given only for firm matches. A row's size may be missing; if present it is once, few, many or a size class.

TRBD2	16	-	TRBV7-3	TRBJ2-2	TGTGCCAGCAGCTTAAGACTAGCGGGAGGGCCATTGGAGCTGTTTTTT	CASSLRLAGGPLELFF
-	13	once	TRBV29-1	TRBJ1-1	TGCAGCGTCGCCACGGACAGATACACTGAAGCTTTCTTT	CSVATDRYTEAFF
TRBD1	14	-	TRBV29-1	TRBJ1-1	TGCAGCGTTGAAGAGGGACAGTTGAACACTGAAGCTTTCTTT	CSVEEGQLNTEAFF
TRBD1	17	-	TRBV27	TRBJ1-4	TGTGCCAGCAGTTTATCGTGGGACAGGCTTTTTAATGAAAAACTGTTTTTT	CASSLSWDRLFNEKLFF
TRBD2	19	-	TRBV5-1	TRBJ2-1	TGCGCCAGCAGCTTGTATCCCTCCCTGACTAGCGGGGGACAGAATGAGCAGTTCTTC	CASSLYPSLTSGGQNEQFF
-	14	once	TRBV4-3	TRBJ1-3	TGCGCCAGCAGCCAAGTCCCGGGTGGAAACACCATATATTTT	CASSQVPGGNTIYF
TRBD1	14	-	TRBV7-9	TRBJ2-5	TGTGCCAGCAGCCCCGGCGGCCGACAGGGGGCCCAGTACTTC	CASSPGGRQGAQYF
-	13	-	TRBV6-1	TRBJ2-5	TGTGCCAGCAGTGCGACAGCTCAAGAGACCCAGTACTTC	CASSATAQETQYF
TRBD2	14	-	TRBV5-1	TRBJ2-7	TGCGCCAGCAGCTTGGGTCGGGAGGGAGACGAGCAGTACTTC	CASSLGREGDEQYF
-	14	-	TRBV6-1	TRBJ2-5	TGTGCCAGCAGCCGGACTATTAAGCAAGAGACCCAGTACTTC	CASSRTIKQETQYF
-	15	-	TRBV5-4	TRBJ1-2	TGTGCCAGCAGCTTGCGGCAGGGAACTAACTATGGCTACACCTTC	CASSLRQGTNYGYTF
-	17	-	TRBV19	TRBJ1-4	TGTGCCAGTAGTATCGGGGGACGGCGCCCAACTAATGAAAAACTGTTTTTT	CASSIGGRRPTNEKLFF
-	14	-	TRBV7-2	TRBJ1-5	TGTGCCAGCAGCAAGCTGGGCCAAAATCAGCCCCAGCATTTT	CASSKLGQNQPQHF
-	16	once	TRBV28	TRBJ2-7	TGTGCCAGCAGTTTACATAACCGGGACTCCAACTACGAGCAGTACTTC	CASSLHNRDSNYEQYF
TRBD1	14	few	TRBV5-3	TRBJ1-1	TGTGCCAGAAGATCACAGGGGCAACACACTGAAGCTTTCTTT	CARRSQGQHTEAFF
-	17	-	TRBV5-5	TRBJ2-7	TGTGCCAGCAGCTTGGCCGGGGGACCTACCAGCTCCTACGAGCAGTACTTC	CASSLAGGPTSSYEQYF
-	13	-	TRBV7-3	TRBJ1-3	TGTGCCAGCAGCCGGGGGGAAGGAAACACCATATATTTT	CASSRGEGNTIYF
TRBD1	16	-	TRBV19	TRBJ2-5	TGTGCCAGTAGGATAGCCGGGACAGGCCGTCAAGAGACCCAGTACTTC	CASRIAGTGRQETQYF
-	14	-	TRBV29-1	TRBJ2-7	TGCAGCGTTGTGGGGCAGGAAAGCTCCTACGAGCAGTACTTC	CSVVGQESSYEQYF
-	14	-	TRBV19	TRBJ2-3	TGTGCCAGTAGTAACACTGTGAGGCAAGATACGCAGTATTTT	CASSNTVRQDTQYF
-	14	-	TRBV27	TRBJ1-5	TGTGCCAGCAGTTTTGTGTATAGCAATCAGCCCCAGCATTTT	CASSFVYSNQPQHF
-	16	-	TRBV5-8	TRBJ1-1	TGTGCCAGCAGCTTGGGGGTACTGCAGGGCGGCACTGAAGCTTTCTTT	CASSLGVLQGGTEAFF